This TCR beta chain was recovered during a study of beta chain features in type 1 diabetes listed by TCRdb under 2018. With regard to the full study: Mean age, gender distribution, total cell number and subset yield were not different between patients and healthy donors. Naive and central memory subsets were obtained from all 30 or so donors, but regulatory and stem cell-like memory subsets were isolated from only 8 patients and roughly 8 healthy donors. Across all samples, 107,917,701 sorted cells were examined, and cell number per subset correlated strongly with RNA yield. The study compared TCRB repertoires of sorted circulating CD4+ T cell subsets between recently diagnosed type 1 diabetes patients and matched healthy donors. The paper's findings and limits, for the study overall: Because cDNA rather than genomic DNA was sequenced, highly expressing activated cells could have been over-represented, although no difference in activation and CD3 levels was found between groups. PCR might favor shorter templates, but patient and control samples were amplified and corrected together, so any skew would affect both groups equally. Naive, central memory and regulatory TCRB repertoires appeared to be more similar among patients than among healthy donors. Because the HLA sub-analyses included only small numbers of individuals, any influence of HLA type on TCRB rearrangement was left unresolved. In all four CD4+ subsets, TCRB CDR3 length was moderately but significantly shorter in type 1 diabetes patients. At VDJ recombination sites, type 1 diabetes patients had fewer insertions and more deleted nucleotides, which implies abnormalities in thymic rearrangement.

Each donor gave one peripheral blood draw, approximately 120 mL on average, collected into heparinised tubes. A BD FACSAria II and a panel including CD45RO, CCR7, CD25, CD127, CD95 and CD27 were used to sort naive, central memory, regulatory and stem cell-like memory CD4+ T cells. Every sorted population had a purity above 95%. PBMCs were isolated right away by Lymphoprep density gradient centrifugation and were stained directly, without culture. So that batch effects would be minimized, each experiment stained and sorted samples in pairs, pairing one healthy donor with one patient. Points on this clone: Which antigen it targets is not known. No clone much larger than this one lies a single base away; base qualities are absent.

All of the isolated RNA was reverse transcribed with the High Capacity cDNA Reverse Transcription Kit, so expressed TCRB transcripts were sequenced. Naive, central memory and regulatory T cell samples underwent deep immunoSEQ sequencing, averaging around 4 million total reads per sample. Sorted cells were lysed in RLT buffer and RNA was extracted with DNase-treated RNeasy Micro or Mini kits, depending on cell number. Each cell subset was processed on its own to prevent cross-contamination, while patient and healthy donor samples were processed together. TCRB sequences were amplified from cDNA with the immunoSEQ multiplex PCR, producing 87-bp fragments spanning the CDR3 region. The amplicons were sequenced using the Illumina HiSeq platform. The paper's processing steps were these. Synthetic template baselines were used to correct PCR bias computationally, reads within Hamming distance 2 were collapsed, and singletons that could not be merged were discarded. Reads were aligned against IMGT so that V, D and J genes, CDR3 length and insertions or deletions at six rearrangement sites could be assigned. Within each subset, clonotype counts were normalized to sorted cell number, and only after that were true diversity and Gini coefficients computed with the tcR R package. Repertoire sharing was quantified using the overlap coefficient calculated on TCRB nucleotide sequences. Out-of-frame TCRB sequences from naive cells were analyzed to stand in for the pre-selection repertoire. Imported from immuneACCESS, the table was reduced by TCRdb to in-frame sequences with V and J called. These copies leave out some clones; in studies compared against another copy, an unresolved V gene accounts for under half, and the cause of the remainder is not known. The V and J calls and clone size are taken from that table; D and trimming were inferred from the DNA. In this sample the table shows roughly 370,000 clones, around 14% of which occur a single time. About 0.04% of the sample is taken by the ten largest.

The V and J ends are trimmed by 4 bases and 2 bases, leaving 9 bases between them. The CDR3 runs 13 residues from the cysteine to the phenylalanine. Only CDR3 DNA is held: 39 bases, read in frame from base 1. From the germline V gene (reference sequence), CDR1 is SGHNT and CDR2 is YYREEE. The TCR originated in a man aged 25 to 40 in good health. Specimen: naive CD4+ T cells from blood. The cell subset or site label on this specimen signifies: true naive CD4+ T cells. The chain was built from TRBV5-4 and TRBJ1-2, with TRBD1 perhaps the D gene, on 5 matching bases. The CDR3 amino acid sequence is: CASSLDTNYGYTF. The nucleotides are TGTGCCAGCAGCCTGGACACGAACTATGGCTACACCTTC.